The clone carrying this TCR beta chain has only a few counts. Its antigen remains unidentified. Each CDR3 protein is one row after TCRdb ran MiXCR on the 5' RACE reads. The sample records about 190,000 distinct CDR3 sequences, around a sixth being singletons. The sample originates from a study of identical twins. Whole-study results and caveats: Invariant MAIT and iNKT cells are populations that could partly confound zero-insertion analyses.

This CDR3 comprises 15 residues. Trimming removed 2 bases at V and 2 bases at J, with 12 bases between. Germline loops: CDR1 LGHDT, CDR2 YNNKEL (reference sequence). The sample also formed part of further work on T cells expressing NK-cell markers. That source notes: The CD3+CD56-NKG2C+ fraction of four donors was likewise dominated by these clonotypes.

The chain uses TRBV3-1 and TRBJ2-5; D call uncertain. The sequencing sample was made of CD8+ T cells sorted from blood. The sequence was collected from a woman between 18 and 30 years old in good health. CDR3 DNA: TGTGCCAGCAGCCAAATCGGTGAAGGACAAGAGACCCAGTACTTC. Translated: CASSQIGEGQETQYF.